This T cell receptor beta chain was sequenced during a study of neoadjuvant anti-PD-1 for oral cavity cancer. The CDR3 runs 16 residues. The germline V gene has CDR1 SGHTA and CDR2 FQGNSA. V lost 1 base, J lost 4 bases, and 9 bases stayed unmatched. Most tumor samples had 4.8 ug input DNA in two replicates. Assay used: immunoSEQ multiplex PCR; TCRdb lists only in-frame clones, some missing. Of some 7,300 clones listed, 40% to 55% are singletons. Stage II-IVA oral cavity squamous cell carcinoma was new and untreated by systemic or radiation therapy. The specimen comprised tumor tissue, sampled before nivolumab (anti-PD-1) treatment. The V call is TRBV7-2, the J call TRBJ1-2, with TRBD1 identical over 7 bases. This TCR derives from a person aged 40 to 85 with oral cavity squamous cell carcinoma. CDR3 protein: CASSLVQGQNPYGYTF. CDR3 bases: TGTGCCAGCAGCTTAGTTCAGGGACAGAACCCCTATGGCTACACCTTC.